Presented here are 10 T cell receptor beta chains from one specimen sequenced in a study of blood T cell repertoires in COVID-19. Only in-frame clones appear in the TCRdb table, and some are missing; sequencing was by immunoSEQ multiplex PCR. The data show tens of thousands of clones, 75% to 80% seen once. Material for sequencing was peripheral blood. Source of these receptors: a man in his sixties or seventies with active or convalescent COVID-19.

This clone appeared a single time. The rearrangement uses TRBV6-4 and TRBJ2-1; 7 nucleotides line up with TRBD2. V lost 6 bases, J lost 8 bases, and 22 bases stayed unmatched. The germline CDR1 and CDR2 sequences are MRHNA and SNTAGT. The CDR3 covers 18 residues. The CDR3 DNA sequence: TGTGCCAGCAGCCTTCACTCCAAGGAGCGGGGTTATGAATATGAGCAGTTCTTC. This translates into CASSLHSKERGYEYEQFF.

This chain connects TRBV7-2 to TRBJ1-1; D ambiguous. The germline CDR1 and CDR2 sequences are SGHTA and FQGNSA. The CDR3 length is 13 residues. V was trimmed by 9 bases and J by 2 bases, leaving 13 bases between them. The CDR3: CASLSQLNTEAFF. CDR3 DNA sequence: TGTGCCAGTCTGAGCCAACTTAACACTGAAGCTTTCTTT.

This clone was counted a single time. The V gene is TRBV12-1, the J gene TRBJ2-3; no check of the table's D call, TRBD2, against the DNA was made. TRBV12-1 is noted as a pseudogene. The CDR3 runs to 18 residues. CDR3 DNA sequence: TGTGCCAGCAGAGGGGCTAGCGGGGGGTGCTCTAGCACAGATACGCAGTATTTT. Amino acids: CASRGASGGCSSTDTQYF.

The V and J genes are TRBV2 and TRBJ2-3, with D tentatively TRBD2 (5 bases). Germline V lookup: CDR1 SNHLY, CDR2 FYNNEI. V was trimmed by 3 bases and J by 9 bases, leaving 19 bases between them. CDR3 length equals 15 residues. In DNA, the CDR3 is TGTGCCAGCAGTGACGCGGGCCCCACAAGGTCGACGCAGTATTTT. Protein product: CASSDAGPTRSTQYF.

The V call is TRBV5-4, the J call TRBJ2-7, with 8 bases identical to TRBD2. The CDR3 is 18 residues long. Per germline, CDR1 SGHNT and CDR2 YYREEE (reference sequence). J gave up 3 bases and V 0 bases, and 14 bases lay outside the gene matches. The CDR3 region is CASSLDPSGPSTIYEQYF. CDR3 DNA sequence: TGTGCCAGCAGCTTGGATCCTAGCGGGCCTTCTACTATCTACGAGCAGTACTTC.

This clone occurred a few times. The chain combines TRBV27 with TRBJ2-7; 9 positions match TRBD1. This CDR3 is built from 15 residues. Germline V CDR1 and CDR2: MNHEY, SMNVEV (reference sequence). V lost 3 bases and J lost 7; bases outside the gene matches: 10. The CDR3 protein is CASSFWGQGAGEQYF. CDR3 DNA: TGTGCCAGCAGTTTTTGGGGACAGGGAGCGGGGGAGCAGTACTTC.

Only one count was recorded for this clone. This chain joins TRBV27 and TRBJ2-7, with 8 nucleotides matching TRBD1. Per germline, CDR1 MNHEY and CDR2 SMNVEV (reference sequence). The CDR3 spans 14 residues. The trim removed 4 bases at V and 7 bases at J, leaving 9 bases unmatched. CDR3 in DNA: TGTGCCAGCAGTTCGCTAGGACAGGGTGTTGAGCAGTACTTC. Translation: CASSSLGQGVEQYF.

This clone appeared once. The V gene is TRBV7-2, the J gene TRBJ1-1, with 10 bases aligning to TRBD1. Germline values: CDR1 SGHTA, CDR2 FQGNSA. The CDR3 length is 14 residues. V trimming: 3 bases; J trimming: 4 bases; junction bases outside the gene matches: 2. CDR3 amino acids: CASSFRTGGTEAFF. The CDR3 DNA follows: TGTGCCAGCAGCTTCCGGACAGGGGGCACTGAAGCTTTCTTT.

The chain joins TRBV28 to TRBJ1-6; no reliable D call. Germline V gene lookup returns CDR1 MDHEN and CDR2 SYDVKM. Deletions cut 3 bases from V and 10 bases from J, with 16 bases between. The CDR3 runs 15 residues. CDR3 sequence (DNA): TGTGCCAGCAGTTTGTTTGGGCAGGCTTGGTCACCCCTCCACTTT. It is translated as CASSLFGQAWSPLHF.

The CDR3 spells CASSPTVNYGYTF. CDR3 nucleotides: TGTGCCAGCAGCCCGACAGTTAACTATGGCTACACCTTC. This chain joins TRBV7-9 and TRBJ1-2, with D tentatively TRBD1 (5 bases). Germline V gene sequence: CDR1 SEHNR, CDR2 FQNEAQ (reference sequence). V dropped 5 bases and J dropped 1 base, with 8 bases sitting between them. This CDR3 contains 13 residues. The variable domain in full, completed from reference TRBV7-9 and TRBJ1-2, reads DTGVSQNPRHKITKRGQNVTFRCDPISEHNRLYWYRQTLGQGPEFLTYFQNEAQLEKSRLLSDRFSAERPKGSFSTLEIQRTEQGDSAMYLCASSPTVNYGYTFGSGTRLTVV.